This entry concerns a single T cell receptor beta chain. This sample was included in a study of cytomegalovirus exposure and HLA in healthy donors. The CDR3 extends over 14 amino acids. The germline CDR1 and CDR2 sequences are SGHAT and FQNNGV. The V and J ends lost 1 base and 4 bases respectively, with 5 bases between them. 60 Vbeta and 13 Jbeta primers were used in PCR. Sequencing used immunoSEQ multiplex PCR; TCRdb keeps in-frame clones, though not all of them. The sample carries 130,000 or so clones, 76% recorded once. The TCR comes from a female donor in good health and CMV-seropositive. Sequencing was performed on PBMCs. The chain employs TRBV11-2 and TRBJ1-6; D unclear. The CDR3 protein is CASSLANYNSPLHF. CDR3 nucleotide sequence: TGTGCCAGCAGCTTAGCAAATTATAATTCACCCCTCCACTTT.